Below, one TCR beta chain is given with its context. As yet, its antigen is unknown. The sample comes from a study of cytomegalovirus exposure and HLA in healthy donors. Study information: Genotyping of 400 or so donors showed that approximately 83% belonged to the Caucasian-associated ancestry cluster.

CDR3 size: 15 residues. Trimming removed 3 bases from V and 4 bases from J; junction bases left unmatched: 5. The germline CDR1 and CDR2 sequences are SGHRS and YFSETQ. PCR involved 60 Vbeta and 13 Jbeta primers. Clones were sequenced by immunoSEQ multiplex PCR, and TCRdb holds only the in-frame ones, with some missing. The table includes around 70,000 clones, just under 75% detected once. Findings and limits, study-wide: The study assumed roughly uniform donor sequencing depth for presence/absence analyses.

The receptor was isolated from a human donor in good health. This chain links TRBV5-1 with TRBJ1-5; 9 bases match TRBD1. Material: PBMCs. CDR3 in amino acids: CASSWGQGQNQPQHF. In nucleotides, the CDR3 is TGCGCCAGCAGCTGGGGACAGGGCCAGAATCAGCCCCAGCATTTT. The variable domain in full, completed from reference TRBV5-1 and TRBJ1-5, reads KAGVTQTPRYLIKTRGQQVTLSCSPISGHRSVSWYQQTPGQGLQFLFEYFSETQRNKGNFPGRFSGRQFSNSRSEMNVSTLELGDSALYLCASSWGQGQNQPQHFGDGTRLSIL.